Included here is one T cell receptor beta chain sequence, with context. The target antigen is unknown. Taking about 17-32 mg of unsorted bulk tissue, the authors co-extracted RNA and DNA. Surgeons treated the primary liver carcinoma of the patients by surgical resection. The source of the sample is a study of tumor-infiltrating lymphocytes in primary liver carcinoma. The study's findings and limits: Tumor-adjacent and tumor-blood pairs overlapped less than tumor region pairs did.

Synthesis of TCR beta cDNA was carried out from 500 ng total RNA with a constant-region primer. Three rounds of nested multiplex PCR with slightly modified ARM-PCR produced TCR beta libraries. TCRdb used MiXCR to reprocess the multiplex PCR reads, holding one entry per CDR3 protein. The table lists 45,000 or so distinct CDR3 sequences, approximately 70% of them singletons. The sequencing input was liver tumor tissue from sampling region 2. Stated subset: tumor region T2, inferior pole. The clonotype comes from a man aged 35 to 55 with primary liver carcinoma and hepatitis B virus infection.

DNA for the CDR3: TGTGCCAGCAGACCCTCGAACCACAATGAGCAGTTCTTC. Translated: CASRPSNHNEQFF. The V gene is TRBV3-1, the J gene TRBJ2-1, with unresolved D. Germline V gene sequence: CDR1 LGHDT, CDR2 YNNKEL (reference sequence). This CDR3 comprises 13 residues. Trimming took off 6 bases at V and 5 bases at J, with 11 bases between the two ends.